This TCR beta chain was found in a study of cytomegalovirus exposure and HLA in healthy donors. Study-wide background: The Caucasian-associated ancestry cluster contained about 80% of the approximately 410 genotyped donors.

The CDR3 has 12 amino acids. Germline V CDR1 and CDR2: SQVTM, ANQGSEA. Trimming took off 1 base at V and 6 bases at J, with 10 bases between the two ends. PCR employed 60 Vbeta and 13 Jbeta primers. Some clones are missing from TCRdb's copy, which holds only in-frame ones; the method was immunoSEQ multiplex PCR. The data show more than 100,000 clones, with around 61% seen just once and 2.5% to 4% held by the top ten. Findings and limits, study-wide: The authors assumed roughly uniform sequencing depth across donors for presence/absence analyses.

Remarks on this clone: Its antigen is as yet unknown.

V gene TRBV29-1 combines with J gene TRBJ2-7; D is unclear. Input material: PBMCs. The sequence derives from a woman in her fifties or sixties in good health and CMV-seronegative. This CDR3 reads CSVEVYGGEQYF. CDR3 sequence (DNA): TGCAGCGTTGAAGTTTATGGCGGCGAGCAGTACTTC.